One and the same sample provided the 20 T cell receptor beta chains below, sequenced in a study of T cell repertoires in cytomegalovirus infection. Using its own MiXCR run on the reads, TCRdb lists one record per CDR3 protein. The repertoire holds 200,000 to 300,000 distinct CDR3 sequences, with 6.5% as singletons. Sequenced input: PBMCs. The receptors derive from a human donor in good health (CMV status not recorded). Some clones in this sample may be carry-over from other donors' samples.

This clonotype was detected many times. CDR3 bases: TGTGCCAGCAGCTTGGCCGGGACTACTATTATCGAGCAGTACTTC. It specifies CASSLAGTTIIEQYF. The V call is TRBV7-2, the J call TRBJ2-7, with 7 bases aligning to TRBD2. Losses at the gene ends were 3 bases for V and 6 bases for J; bases not matched to a gene: 11. Germline CDR1 is SGHTA and CDR2 is FQGNSA. This CDR3 contains 15 residues.

This clonotype was observed at least ten times. The chain joins TRBV6-1 to TRBJ1-1; D not resolved. Trimming pared 8 bases from V and 5 bases from J, leaving 18 bases between. This CDR3 spans 14 amino acids. Germline V CDR1 and CDR2: MNHNS, SASEGT. CDR3 DNA sequence: TGTGCCAGCGGGAGTGCGGCGTCGTTTACTGAAGCTTTCTTT. This translates into CASGSAASFTEAFF.

This clonotype has a count of ten or more. The gene calls are TRBV7-9 and TRBJ2-7; 8 positions match TRBD1. The CDR3 length is 14 residues. The germline V gene has CDR1 SEHNR and CDR2 FQNEAQ (reference sequence). Losses at the gene ends were 7 bases for V and 3 bases for J; bases not matched to a gene: 8. This CDR3 reads CASMMTGVVYEQYF. Here the CDR3 DNA reads TGTGCCAGCATGATGACAGGGGTAGTCTACGAGCAGTACTTC.

This clonotype came up a few times. V and J are TRBV20-1 and TRBJ2-1; 7 bases are a match to TRBD2. The germline CDR1 and CDR2 sequences are DFQATT and SNEGSKA (reference sequence). Trimming cost V 6 bases and J 8 bases; bases outside gene matches: 16. The CDR3 consists of 15 residues. CDR3 coding DNA: TGCAGTGCACAGAGACGGGGGGTGAGCCCCCATGAGCAGTTCTTC. Its translation: CSAQRRGVSPHEQFF.

Of note for this clonotype: The germline gene is not matched at one end of the junction; a read error may be the cause. The chain recombines TRBV2 with TRBJ2-1; 7 bases align to TRBD1. The CDR3 runs to 12 residues. CDR1 and CDR2 from the germline V gene are SNHLY and FYNNEI. CDR3 in amino acids: CASREGGHEQFF. CDR3 DNA: TGTGCCAGCAGAGAAGGGGGCCATGAGCAGTTCTTC.

This clonotype was observed many times. The chain carries TRBV5-4 and TRBJ1-1; D is possibly TRBD1 (6 bases). The germline V gene encodes CDR1 SGHNT and CDR2 YYREEE (reference sequence). The CDR3 contains 16 residues. V gave up 5 bases and J gave up 2 bases, with 19 bases separating them. In nucleotides, the CDR3 is TGTGCCAGCAGTTCCCCACCAAAGGGGGGAAACACTGAAGCTTTCTTT. This gives the protein CASSSPPKGGNTEAFF. Filled out from reference TRBV5-4 and TRBJ1-1, the complete variable domain reads ETGVTQSPTHLIKTRGQQVTLRCSSQSGHNTVSWYQQALGQGPQFIFQYYREEENGRGNFPPRFSGLQFPNYSSELNVNALELDDSALYLCASSSPPKGGNTEAFFGQGTRLTVV.

This clonotype was seen ten or more times. The chain is built from TRBV20-1 and TRBJ2-2, with 7 nucleotides matching TRBD2. This CDR3 is built from 14 residues. Germline-derived CDR1 and CDR2 are DFQATT and SNEGSKA (reference sequence). V lost 3 bases to trimming and J lost 6 bases; unmatched junction nucleotides: 7. The CDR3 sequence is CSASRGSGAGELFF. The CDR3 bases are TGCAGTGCTAGCAGAGGGAGCGGGGCCGGGGAGCTGTTTTTT.

This clonotype has more than one count but fewer than ten. This sequence joins TRBV20-1 and TRBJ2-5; D not resolved. V was shortened by 3 bases and J by 1 base, with 9 bases between the two germline ends. CDR3 length equals 13 residues. CDR1 and CDR2 (germline): DFQATT, SNEGSKA (reference sequence). CDR3 DNA: TGCAGTGCTAGGACGCCGACCCAAGAGACCCAGTACTTC. Translated: CSARTPTQETQYF.

The table lists this clonotype with many counts. V is TRBV25-1 and J is TRBJ2-7; TRBD2 might be the D (5 bases). V gave up 2 bases and J gave up 5 bases, with 16 bases separating them. The germline V gene encodes CDR1 MGHDK and CDR2 SYGVNS. The CDR3 has 15 amino acids. The CDR3: CASSEGSEVQNEQYF. The CDR3 DNA is TGTGCCAGCAGTGAAGGATCGGAGGTCCAAAACGAGCAGTACTTC.

This clonotype was seen repeatedly, ten times or more. The rearrangement links TRBV2 to TRBJ2-5; D is possibly TRBD1 (6 bases). V gave up 0 bases and J gave up 5 bases, with 13 bases separating them. Germline CDR1 and CDR2: SNHLY and FYNNEI. The CDR3 extends over 15 amino acids. Here the CDR3 DNA reads TGTGCCAGCAGTGAAGCGCATGGGGGCGTTGAGACCCAGTACTTC. As protein: CASSEAHGGVETQYF. The full variable domain, completed using reference TRBV2 and TRBJ2-5, is EPEVTQTPSHQVTQMGQEVILRCVPISNHLYFYWYRQILGQKVEFLVSFYNNEISEKSEIFDDQFSVERPDGSNFTLKIRSTKLEDSAMYFCASSEAHGGVETQYFGPGTRLLVL.

Many counts were recorded for this clonotype. The rearrangement links TRBV6-6 to TRBJ2-7, with 10 bases fitting TRBD2. This CDR3 comprises 14 residues. The V gene end was trimmed by 6 bases and the J gene end by 6 bases; junction bases not matched to a gene: 8. Germline CDR1 and CDR2: MNHNY and SVGAGI (reference sequence). The CDR3 region has the DNA TGTGCCAGCAGGAGCGGGGGGGCACTCCTCGAGCAGTACTTC. Translating gives CASRSGGALLEQYF.

There are many counts of this clonotype. V usage is TRBV6-2 or TRBV6-3 and J usage is TRBJ2-6; D gene unclear. CDR1 and CDR2 from the germline V gene are MNHEY and SVGEGT. The CDR3 is 14 residues long. Trimming pared 0 bases from V and 4 bases from J, leaving 4 bases between. Written as DNA, the CDR3 is TGTGCCAGCAGTTACTCGGGAGGGGCCAACGTCCTGACTTTC. This translates into CASSYSGGANVLTF.

This clonotype showed up many times. The chain joins TRBV6-2 or TRBV6-3 to TRBJ2-7; tentatively, D is TRBD1 (6 bases). Between the trimmed V and J ends, which lost 8 bases and 1 base, there was a span of 9 bases. The CDR3 runs 12 residues. Germline V gives CDR1 MNHEY, CDR2 SVGEGT. CDR3 protein: CASGGQSYEQYF. CDR3 DNA: TGTGCCAGCGGCGGACAGTCCTACGAGCAGTACTTC.

The table lists this clonotype with many counts. This sequence joins TRBV2 and TRBJ1-2; TRBD1 is a possible D gene (5 bases). Germline loops: CDR1 SNHLY, CDR2 FYNNEI. The CDR3 is 10 residues long. V was trimmed by 10 bases and J by 8 bases, leaving 11 bases between them. Here the CDR3 reads CATPGFGYTF. The CDR3 DNA is TGTGCCACCCCAGGGTTCGGCTACACCTTC.

This clonotype was picked up many times. The gene calls are TRBV10-3 and TRBJ1-2; D is perhaps TRBD1 (5 bases). Germline V gene lookup returns CDR1 ENHRY and CDR2 SYGVKD. The V gene lost 2 bases and the J gene lost 5 bases, with 9 bases spanning the gap. This CDR3 has 13 residues. The CDR3 loop reads CAISEGRQYGYTF. The DNA for the CDR3 is TGTGCCATCAGTGAGGGACGACAGTATGGCTACACCTTC.

The table lists this clonotype with many counts. V is TRBV28 and J is TRBJ1-6, with 9 bases aligning to TRBD1. V was pared by 5 bases and J by 4 bases, with 6 bases of the junction left unmatched. CDR1 and CDR2 from the germline V gene are MDHEN and SYDVKM. CDR3 size: 16 residues. CDR3 amino acids: CASSDTGTGYNSPLHF. The CDR3 nucleotides read TGTGCCAGCAGTGACACCGGGACAGGGTATAATTCACCCCTCCACTTT. The whole variable domain, remainder taken from reference TRBV28 and TRBJ1-6, is DVKVTQSSRYLVKRTGEKVFLECVQDMDHENMFWYRQDPGLGLRLIYFSYDVKMKEKGDIPEGYSVSREKKERFSLILESASTNQTSMYLCASSDTGTGYNSPLHFGNGTRLTVT.

At least ten counts were recorded for this clonotype. This rearrangement joins TRBV20-1 to TRBJ1-5; TRBD1 matches 7 bases. V was pared by 5 bases and J by 7 bases, with 11 bases of the junction left unmatched. Germline lookup yields CDR1 DFQATT and CDR2 SNEGSKA (reference sequence). The CDR3 loop spans 14 amino acids. CDR3 protein: CSAVDRDGWQPQHF. The CDR3 nucleotides read TGCAGTGCTGTTGACAGGGACGGTTGGCAGCCCCAGCATTTT.

There are a few counts of this clonotype. Here the CDR3 DNA reads TGCAGCGTTGAACCTAGAATAACAGGTAAATCCTACAATGAGCAGTTCTTC. As protein: CSVEPRITGKSYNEQFF. The V and J genes are TRBV29-1 and TRBJ2-1; a possible D gene is TRBD1 (5 bases). The CDR3 covers 17 residues. In germline, CDR1 is SQVTM, CDR2 ANQGSEA. V was trimmed by 2 bases and J by 1 base, leaving 18 bases between them.

This clonotype was counted ten times or more. The chain joins TRBV6-2 or TRBV6-3 to TRBJ1-1; a weak D match, TRBD1 (5 bases). V gave up 0 bases and J gave up 1 base, with 6 bases separating them. The CDR3 runs to 14 residues. The germline gives CDR1 MNHEY, CDR2 SVGEGT. The CDR3 nucleotides read TGTGCCAGCAGTTACTCTACAGGGAACACTGAAGCTTTCTTT. Translation gives CASSYSTGNTEAFF.

This clonotype was counted ten times or more. The V gene is TRBV7-2, the J gene TRBJ1-2; D not resolved. V lost 5 bases, J lost 2 bases, and 12 bases lay in between. Germline CDR1 reads SGHTA; CDR2 reads FQGNSA. This CDR3 has 14 amino acids. Here the CDR3 reads CASSTRDPNYGYTF. CDR3 nucleotide sequence: TGTGCCAGCAGCACAAGGGATCCCAACTATGGCTACACCTTC.